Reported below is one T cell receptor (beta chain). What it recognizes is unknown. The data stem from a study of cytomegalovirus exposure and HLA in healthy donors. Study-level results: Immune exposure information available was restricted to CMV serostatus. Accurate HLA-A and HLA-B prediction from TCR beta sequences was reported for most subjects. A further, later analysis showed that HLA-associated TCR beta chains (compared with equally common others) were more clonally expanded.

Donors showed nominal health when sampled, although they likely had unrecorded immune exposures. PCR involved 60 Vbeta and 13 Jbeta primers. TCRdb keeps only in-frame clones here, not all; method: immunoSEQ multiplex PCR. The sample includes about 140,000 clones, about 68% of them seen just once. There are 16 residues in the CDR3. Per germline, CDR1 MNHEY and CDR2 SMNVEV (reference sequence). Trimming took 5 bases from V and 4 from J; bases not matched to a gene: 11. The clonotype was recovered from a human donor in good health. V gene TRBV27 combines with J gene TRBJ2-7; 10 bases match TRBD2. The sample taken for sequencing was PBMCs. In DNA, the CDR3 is TGTGCCAGCAGTCCGGAGACTAGCGGGTCGGATTACGAGCAGTACTTC. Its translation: CASSPETSGSDYEQYF.